This TCR beta chain derives from a study of breast tumors, draining lymph nodes, adjacent tissues. Study-wide results and limits: Compared with basal-like, luminal-like tumors shared significantly more repertoire with nontumor tissue. Data only fit, rather than demonstrated, lymph node origin of most tumor T cells. Tumors had less TCR diversity than lymph nodes, more than nontumor tissue.

The lymph nodes were axillary draining lymph nodes from breast cancer patients. This clonotype was seen many times. What it recognizes is unknown. TCRdb independently ran MiXCR on the multiplex PCR reads; one entry per CDR3 protein. The table records 200,000 to 250,000 distinct CDR3 sequences, about 34% of them present only once. Trimming took 5 bases from V and 4 from J, leaving 8 bases between them. The germline V gene has CDR1 MNHNY and CDR2 SVGAGI (reference sequence). CDR3 length: 12 residues. The chain carries TRBV6-6 and TRBJ2-5; D gene ambiguous. Material for sequencing was axillary lymph node tissue. The clonotype was recovered from a female donor with breast cancer. Some clones in this sample may be carry-over from other donors' samples. The DNA of the CDR3 is TGTGCCAGCAGTCATAGTCCAGAGACCCAGTACTTC. Encoded protein: CASSHSPETQYF.